These 5 T cell receptor beta chains were sequenced from one sample in a study of blood T cell repertoires in COVID-19. Only in-frame clones appear in the TCRdb table, and some are missing; sequencing was by immunoSEQ multiplex PCR. The table has approximately 50,000 clones, around three quarters seen once. Source material: peripheral blood. These receptors all come from a man aged 70 or older with acute or convalescent COVID-19.

This chain connects TRBV11-3 to TRBJ2-1, with 11 bases identical to TRBD2. The CDR3 spans 14 residues. Germline V gene lookup returns CDR1 SGHNT and CDR2 YENEEA. J was trimmed by 8 bases and V by 0 bases; bases with no gene match: 0. For the CDR3, the DNA is TGTGCCAGCAGCTTAGATAGCGGGGGGGATGAGCAGTTCTTC. This codes for CASSLDSGGDEQFF.

The chain is built from TRBV15 and TRBJ2-7, with D possibly matching TRBD1 (6 bases). V was pared by 1 base and J by 5 bases, with 12 bases between. The CDR3 runs 14 residues. Germline-derived CDR1 and CDR2 are LNHNV and YYDKDF (reference sequence). In DNA form, the CDR3 reads TGTGCCACCAGCAGAGGAACAGGGTCCCACGAGCAGTACTTC. It yields the protein CATSRGTGSHEQYF.

The chain couples TRBV19 to TRBJ1-2; weak D call: TRBD1 (5 bases). This CDR3 comprises 16 residues. CDR1 is LNHDA and CDR2 is SQIVND in the germline V gene (reference sequence). The V end was cut by 4 bases, the J end by 0 bases, with 15 bases between. This CDR3 is CASSKRTPETNYGYTF. The CDR3 DNA is TGTGCCAGTAGTAAACGGACACCGGAAACTAACTATGGCTACACCTTC.

The genes are TRBV2 and TRBJ2-5; tentatively, D is TRBD1 (6 bases). Trimming removed 7 bases at V and 4 bases at J, with 25 bases between. CDR1 is SNHLY, CDR2 FYNNEI, per germline. The CDR3 is made up of 17 amino acids. The CDR3 loop is CASTDWTDTGMGETQYF. CDR3 coding DNA: TGTGCCAGCACCGACTGGACTGATACAGGGATGGGAGAGACCCAGTACTTC.

This clone was detected only once. This chain connects TRBV30 to TRBJ1-6; D may be TRBD1 (5 bases). CDR1 and CDR2 (germline): GTSNPN, SVGIG (reference sequence). The length of the CDR3 is 15 residues. V was cut by 2 bases and J by 9 bases, with 17 bases left in between. DNA for the CDR3: TGTGCCTGGAGTCTAGGGATCGGGGGTAGTTCACCCCTCCACTTT. The encoded protein is CAWSLGIGGSSPLHF. Full variable domain (rest looked up from reference TRBV30 and TRBJ1-6): SQTIHQWPATLVQPVGSPLSLECTVEGTSNPNLYWYRQAAGRGLQLLFYSVGIGQISSEVPQNLSASRPQDRQFILSSKKLLLSDSGFYLCAWSLGIGGSSPLHFGNGTRLTVT.